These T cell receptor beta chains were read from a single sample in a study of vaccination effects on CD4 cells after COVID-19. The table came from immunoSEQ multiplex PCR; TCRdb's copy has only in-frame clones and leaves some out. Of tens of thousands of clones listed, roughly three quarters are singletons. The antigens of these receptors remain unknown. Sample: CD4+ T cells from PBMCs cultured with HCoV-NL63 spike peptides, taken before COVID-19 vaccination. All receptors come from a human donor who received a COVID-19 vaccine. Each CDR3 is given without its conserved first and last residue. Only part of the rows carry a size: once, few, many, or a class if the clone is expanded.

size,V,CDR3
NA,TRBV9,ASTYHREDTQY
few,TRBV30,AWSGGGNTIY
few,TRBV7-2,ASSLVRSGNTIY
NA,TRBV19,ASSFRPGQSYSPLH
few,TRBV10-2,ASSEGSGSNTGELF
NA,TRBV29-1,SVPTPGNYGYT
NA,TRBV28,ASNPGGTANEKLF
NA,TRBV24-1,ATSQYNEQF
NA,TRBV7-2,ASSSRTTGTGSNQPQH
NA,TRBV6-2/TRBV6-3,ASSYSGGNTEAF
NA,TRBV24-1,ATSDPRGSETQY
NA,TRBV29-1,SVGGRDNEKLF
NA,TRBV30,AWTGLLNTEAF
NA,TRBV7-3,ASLPDRAHEQF
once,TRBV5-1,ASTWGGSFYNEQF
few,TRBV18,ASSRSSQGDGYT
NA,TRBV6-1,ASSDLPNQPQH
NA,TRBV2,ASRLRQPNEQF
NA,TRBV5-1,ASSLARDLATGTQY
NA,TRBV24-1,ATRGQVNTEAF
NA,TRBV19,ASSTSGGARTGELF
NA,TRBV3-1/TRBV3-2,ASSRGFELF
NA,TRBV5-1,ASSLRAGTGELF
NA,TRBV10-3,AISTSGKNTEAF
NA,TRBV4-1,ASSQTGTSGASVYNEQF
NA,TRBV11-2,ASSHRRAGQETQY
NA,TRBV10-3,AISTTGSDQPQH
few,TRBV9,ASSVAGQETQY
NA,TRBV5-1,ASSTTGTSGGSSYNEQF
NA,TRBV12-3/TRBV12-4,ASSWKETQY
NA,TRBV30,AWTHYTGKGIWKNYGYT
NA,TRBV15,ATSREVSEAF
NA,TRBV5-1,ASSDSRNEKLF
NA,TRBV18,ASSPPRGLERSGANVLT
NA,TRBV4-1,ASSRRGLGGNTIY
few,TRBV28,ASALTTGVFSGNTIY
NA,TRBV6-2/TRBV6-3,ASSYGSSNQPQH
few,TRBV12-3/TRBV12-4,ASSLFGGDGYT
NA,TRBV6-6,ASSPDRRSGNTIY